The clone carrying this T cell receptor (beta chain) occurred a few times. The antigen is undetermined. The sample belongs to a study of identical twins. TCRdb called the 5' RACE reads again in MiXCR, with one record for every CDR3 protein. The sample has hundreds of thousands of distinct CDR3 sequences, roughly a tenth seen once. V lost 5 bases to trimming and J lost 5 bases, with 18 bases between them. The CDR3 is 14 amino acids. The germline CDR1 and CDR2 sequences are DFQATT and SNEGSKA (reference sequence). Healthy Caucasians made up all donors. General study findings and limits: In monozygotic twins, models underestimated the sharing of out-of-frame TCR alpha. In cord blood, abundant beta clonotypes had fewer insertions; memory showed no trend.

The clonotype comes from a woman aged 18-29 years in good health. Sequenced input: memory (CD45RO+) T cells sorted from blood. This chain connects TRBV20-1 to TRBJ2-5; D gene unclear. This CDR3 is CSAGRRVKSETQYF. CDR3 in DNA: TGCAGTGCTGGAAGAAGGGTGAAGAGCGAGACCCAGTACTTC.